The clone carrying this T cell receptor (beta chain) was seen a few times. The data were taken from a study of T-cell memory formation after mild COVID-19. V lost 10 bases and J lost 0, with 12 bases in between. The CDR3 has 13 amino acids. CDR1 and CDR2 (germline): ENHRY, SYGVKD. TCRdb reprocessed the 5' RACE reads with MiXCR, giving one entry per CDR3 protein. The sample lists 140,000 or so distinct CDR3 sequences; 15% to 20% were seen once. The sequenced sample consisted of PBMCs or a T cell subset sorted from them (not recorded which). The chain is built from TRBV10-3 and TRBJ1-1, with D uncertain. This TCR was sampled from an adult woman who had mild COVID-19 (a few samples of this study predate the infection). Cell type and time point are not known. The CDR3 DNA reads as TGTGCCACCCTAGGGCGGATGAACACTGAAGCTTTCTTT. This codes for CATLGRMNTEAFF.